The 30 T cell receptor beta chains presented below share a single source sample, sequenced in a study of cytomegalovirus exposure and HLA in healthy donors. The PCR contained 60 Vbeta and 13 Jbeta primers. Profiled with immunoSEQ multiplex PCR; TCRdb holds only in-frame clones, not every one. The sample shows roughly 120,000 clones, roughly four fifths of them seen only once. Sequencing used PBMCs. Receptor source: a man aged 45 to 65 in good health and CMV-seropositive.

This clone was seen a handful of times. The chain uses TRBV27 and TRBJ2-1, with 8 bases matching TRBD2. The germline gives CDR1 MNHEY, CDR2 SMNVEV (reference sequence). This CDR3 contains 14 residues. The junction had 3 bases not matched to a gene; V was cut back by 5 bases and J by 3 bases. The CDR3 sequence: CASSPTSGYNEQFF. The CDR3 nucleotides read TGTGCCAGCAGTCCCACTAGCGGCTACAATGAGCAGTTCTTC.

The V and J genes are TRBV5-1 and TRBJ2-7, with TRBD2 matching over 8 bases. Germline V gene data show CDR1 as SGHRS and CDR2 as YFSETQ. Trimming at V came to 2 bases and at J to 1 base, leaving 11 bases not matched to a gene. The CDR3 sequence is 17 residues long. The DNA for the CDR3 is TGCGCCAGCAGCTTAATAAGAGGAAGCGGGGGTTCCTACGAGCAGTACTTC. As protein: CASSLIRGSGGSYEQYF.

Regarding this clone: One junction end disagrees with the germline gene, perhaps due to a read error. This sample also contains other DNA sequences that code for the same CDR3. This chain uses TRBV2 with TRBJ1-5; D unresolved. CDR3 length: 14 amino acids. Germline-derived CDR1 and CDR2 are SNHLY and FYNNEI. The CDR3 protein is CASSEASDTQPQHF. The CDR3, as DNA: TGTGCCAGCAGCGAAGCATCCGACACGCAGCCCCAGCATTTT.

CDR3 sequence: CASSLGTGDTQYF. DNA of the CDR3: TGTGCCAGCAGCTTGGGGACAGGTGATACGCAGTATTTT. V gene TRBV5-4 combines with J gene TRBJ2-3; 7 positions agree with TRBD1. The J segment lost 6 bases and the V segment lost 0 bases, leaving 1 base of the junction unmatched. The CDR3 is 13 residues long. CDR1 and CDR2 from the germline V gene are SGHNT and YYREEE (reference sequence).

The table lists this clone with a few counts. CDR3 sequence reads: CASTLGGLTNEKLFF. The CDR3, as DNA: TGTGCCAGCACCCTAGGGGGTTTAACTAATGAAAAACTGTTTTTT. The V and J genes are TRBV6-4 and TRBJ1-4; possibly TRBD1 for D (6 bases). V lost 7 bases and J lost 1, with 13 bases in between. The CDR3 has 15 residues. The V gene's germline CDR1 is MRHNA and CDR2 SNTAGT.

The V call is TRBV7-6, the J call TRBJ1-2; 9 bases match TRBD1. V gave up 0 bases and J gave up 2 bases; unmatched junction bases: 10. CDR3 size: 18 residues. Germline V gene sequence: CDR1 SGHVS, CDR2 FNYEAQ. The CDR3 is CASSLAATGGSVNYGYTF. The CDR3, as DNA: TGTGCCAGCAGCTTAGCGGCGACAGGGGGGAGCGTAAACTATGGCTACACCTTC.

This clone occurred once. This rearrangement joins TRBV5-1 to TRBJ2-1; D not resolved. Per germline, CDR1 SGHRS and CDR2 YFSETQ. The V and J ends lost 0 bases and 2 bases respectively, with 9 bases between them. This CDR3 has 15 residues. The CDR3 region is CASSLDGLTYNEQFF. CDR3 nucleotides: TGCGCCAGCAGCTTGGACGGTTTGACCTACAATGAGCAGTTCTTC. Combining the CDR3 with reference TRBV5-1 and TRBJ2-1 gives the whole variable domain KAGVTQTPRYLIKTRGQQVTLSCSPISGHRSVSWYQQTPGQGLQFLFEYFSETQRNKGNFPGRFSGRQFSNSRSEMNVSTLELGDSALYLCASSLDGLTYNEQFFGPGTRLTVL.

A single count supports this clone. This chain uses TRBV21-1 with TRBJ2-3; the DNA was not compared with TRBD2, the D call given in the table. TRBV21-1 is termed a pseudogene. The CDR3 runs to 17 residues. The CDR3 region has the DNA TGTGCCAGCAGCAAAGTCCCACGGGGGGCCAGCGCAGATACGCAGTATTTT. It is translated as CASSKVPRGASADTQYF.

V gene TRBV25-1 combines with J gene TRBJ2-3; D remains unclear. The ends were cut back, 1 base at V and 1 base at J, with 9 bases in the middle. The CDR3 runs to 15 residues. In germline, CDR1 is MGHDK, CDR2 SYGVNS. DNA of the CDR3: TGTGCCAGCAGTGAATTCAACAGAGGCACAGATACGCAGTATTTT. Residues: CASSEFNRGTDTQYF.

The gene calls are TRBV2 and TRBJ1-1; D ambiguous. The V and J ends lost 5 bases and 1 base respectively, with 5 bases between them. Germline V lookup: CDR1 SNHLY, CDR2 FYNNEI. CDR3 length: 12 amino acids. As DNA, the CDR3 is TGTGCCAGCAGTACAACGAACACTGAAGCTTTCTTT. Protein product: CASSTTNTEAFF.

This chain joins TRBV2 and TRBJ2-1, with TRBD1 as a possible D gene (7 bases). The germline gives CDR1 SNHLY, CDR2 FYNNEI. V lost 8 bases and J 9 bases, leaving 20 bases between the germline ends. This CDR3 spans 14 amino acids. The CDR3 loop is CASGRTGEVGEQFF. The CDR3 region has the DNA TGTGCCAGCGGGAGGACAGGTGAGGTTGGTGAGCAGTTCTTC.

This rearrangement joins TRBV5-1 to TRBJ2-3; the match to TRBD2 covers 11 bases. V lost 0 bases and J lost 0; bases outside the gene matches: 9. CDR1 SGHRS and CDR2 YFSETQ come from the germline V gene. CDR3 size: 19 residues. CDR3 coding DNA: TGCGCCAGCAGCTTGGTTACTAGCGGGGGAATTTCTAGCACAGATACGCAGTATTTT. Translating gives CASSLVTSGGISSTDTQYF.

This rearrangement joins TRBV29-1 to TRBJ2-1; D remains unclear. The CDR3 is 14 residues long. Per germline, CDR1 SQVTM and CDR2 ANQGSEA. Trimming pared 7 bases from V and 3 bases from J, leaving 16 bases between. The CDR3: CSAEESAVYNEQFF. The CDR3, as DNA: TGCAGCGCAGAGGAGTCGGCAGTCTACAATGAGCAGTTCTTC.

This clone appeared a single time. V is TRBV15 and J is TRBJ1-2, with D hard to call. This CDR3 is built from 16 residues. V lost 0 bases and J 2 bases, leaving 13 bases between the germline ends. Germline CDR1 LNHNV, CDR2 YYDKDF (reference sequence). The CDR3 protein is CATSRDRSSPNYGYTF. The CDR3 region has the DNA TGTGCCACCAGCAGAGATAGGAGCTCACCGAACTATGGCTACACCTTC.

The V gene is TRBV20-1, the J gene TRBJ1-1; D is unclear. Germline CDR1 DFQATT, CDR2 SNEGSKA (reference sequence). The CDR3 sequence is 11 residues long. V lost 0 bases and J lost 7, with 6 bases in between. The CDR3 nucleotides read TGCAGTGCTAGAGACAGGCATGAAGCTTTCTTT. It encodes CSARDRHEAFF.

The CDR3 reads CASSPSTGGGYTF. CDR3 in DNA: TGTGCCAGCAGTCCTTCCACAGGGGGCGGCTACACCTTC. The gene calls are TRBV2 and TRBJ1-2; 9 positions match TRBD1. The CDR3 length is 13 residues. The germline gives CDR1 SNHLY, CDR2 FYNNEI. J lost 8 bases, V lost 5 bases, and 6 bases had no gene match.

This clone is a singleton in its sample. The V call is TRBV5-4, the J call TRBJ2-7; D may be TRBD1 (5 bases). V lost 4 bases and J lost 1, with 12 bases in between. Germline V lookup: CDR1 SGHNT, CDR2 YYREEE (reference sequence). The length of the CDR3 is 14 residues. In nucleotides, the CDR3 is TGTGCCAGCAGCGTATGGGGCCTTTCCTACGAGCAGTACTTC. Its translation is CASSVWGLSYEQYF.

The CDR3 nucleotides are TGTGCCAGCTCCACCACCAGCCCGGGACAGGAAACAGGCTACACCTTC. It yields the protein CASSTTSPGQETGYTF. J is TRBJ1-2 and V is TRBV18; 8 positions match TRBD1. Germline V gene sequence: CDR1 KGHSH, CDR2 LQKENI. The length of the CDR3 is 16 residues. With V trimmed by 6 bases and J by 8 bases, 17 bases remained unmatched.

The chain couples TRBV21-1 to TRBJ2-3; the table's D call TRBD2 went unverified against the DNA. TRBV21-1 corresponds to a pseudogene. The CDR3 is 17 residues long. The CDR3 loop reads CASSKVEGGLRTDTQYF. CDR3 coding DNA: TGTGCCAGCAGCAAAGTCGAGGGCGGACTAAGAACAGATACGCAGTATTTT.

This clone was seen a single time. The genes are TRBV28 and TRBJ1-2, with D possibly being TRBD1 (5 bases). The germline V and J ends were trimmed by 5 bases and 7 bases, with 14 bases remaining between them. CDR1 is MDHEN, CDR2 SYDVKM, per germline. The CDR3 sequence is 13 residues long. The CDR3: CASSTEGYGGYTF. CDR3 DNA: TGTGCCAGCAGTACGGAGGGGTATGGTGGCTACACCTTC.

The V call is TRBV9, the J call TRBJ2-1; a weak D match, TRBD2 (5 bases). The germline CDR1 and CDR2 sequences are SGDLS and YYNGEE. This CDR3 comprises 13 residues. V lost 0 bases and J lost 12, with 13 bases in between. The CDR3, as DNA: TGTGCCAGCAGCGTAGAATCGCTCACTAGGCAGTTCTTC. This gives the protein CASSVESLTRQFF.

V gene TRBV14 combines with J gene TRBJ1-1; 8 bases map to TRBD1. The CDR3 totals 15 residues. J gave up 3 bases and V 1 base, and 4 bases lay outside the gene matches. In germline, CDR1 is SGHDN, CDR2 FVKESK. The CDR3 DNA sequence: TGTGCCAGCAGCCAAGTGGAGGACAGGGACACTGAAGCTTTCTTT. It specifies CASSQVEDRDTEAFF.

The chain employs TRBV2 and TRBJ1-2; 9 nucleotides agree with TRBD1. Germline V gene lookup returns CDR1 SNHLY and CDR2 FYNNEI. Unmatched junction bases numbered 5, after V lost 4 bases and J lost 5 bases. This CDR3 comprises 14 residues. The CDR3, as DNA: TGTGCCAGCAGTGGGACAGGGGATCGGTATGGCTACACCTTC. Amino acid sequence: CASSGTGDRYGYTF.

About this clone: A junction boundary mismatches the germline segment, possibly from a read error. The chain uses TRBV6-6 and TRBJ2-7, with D possibly matching TRBD2 (5 bases). Germline assignment: CDR1 MNHNY and CDR2 SVGAGI (reference sequence). This CDR3 spans 16 amino acids. The CDR3 DNA is TGTGCCAGCAGTTACGGCCGAGGGATCGAACAGTACGTGCAGTACTTC. Translation: CASSYGRGIEQYVQYF.

This clone was seen only once. V is TRBV13 and J is TRBJ2-1; TRBD2 aligns across 7 bases. Germline CDR1 and CDR2: PRHDT and FYEKMQ (reference sequence). V lost 4 bases, J lost 12 bases, and 21 bases stayed unmatched. This CDR3 comprises 17 residues. CDR3 nucleotide sequence: TGTGCCAGCAGCTCAAAGAGGACTAGTGGCAATTTCGATCTGCAGTTCTTC. Its protein product is CASSSKRTSGNFDLQFF.

The chain combines TRBV6-1 with TRBJ1-5, with TRBD1 as a possible D gene (5 bases). The CDR3 runs 14 residues. Trimming cost V 3 bases and J 9 bases, with 15 bases left between them. Germline V CDR1 and CDR2: MNHNS, SASEGT. The CDR3 region has the DNA TGTGCCAGCAGTGAGTGGGCAGGGCCATCGCCCCAGCATTTT. Its protein product is CASSEWAGPSPQHF.

This clone has just one count. J is TRBJ1-1 and V is TRBV18; D gene unclear. V was pared by 5 bases and J by 4 bases, with 14 bases between. This CDR3 is 14 amino acids long. Germline V gene lookup returns CDR1 KGHSH and CDR2 LQKENI. The CDR3 DNA is TGTGCCAGCTCAGCGAGGGTGGTAGGCACTGAAGCTTTCTTT. Protein product: CASSARVVGTEAFF.

The V and J genes are TRBV7-2 and TRBJ1-1; D gene unclear. Trimming left V 4 bases short and J 10 bases short, with 13 bases between. Looked up from germline, CDR1 is SGHTA and CDR2 is FQGNSA. This CDR3 region has 12 residues. CDR3 region: CASSYGREGAFF. The CDR3 DNA reads as TGTGCCAGCAGCTACGGCCGGGAGGGAGCTTTCTTT. The variable domain in full, completed from reference TRBV7-2 and TRBJ1-1, reads GAGVSQSPSNKVTEKGKDVELRCDPISGHTALYWYRQSLGQGLEFLIYFQGNSAPDKSGLPSDRFSAERTGGSVSTLTIQRTQQEDSAVYLCASSYGREGAFFGQGTRLTVV.

This clone was counted a few times. The chain carries TRBV5-1 and TRBJ2-1; 7 bases map to TRBD2. J lost 4 bases, V lost 0 bases, and 4 bases had no gene match. The CDR3 loop spans 15 amino acids. Germline V CDR1 and CDR2: SGHRS, YFSETQ. The CDR3 DNA reads as TGCGCCAGCAGCTTGGCGCTAGCGGAATACAATGAGCAGTTCTTC. Translation gives CASSLALAEYNEQFF.

This chain joins TRBV7-2 and TRBJ2-3; the D is unclear. V was shortened by 4 bases and J by 2 bases, with 4 bases between the two germline ends. The CDR3 sequence is 12 residues long. Germline V gives CDR1 SGHTA, CDR2 FQGNSA. The CDR3 here is CASSSYTDTQYF. In nucleotides, the CDR3 is TGTGCCAGCAGCTCGTACACAGATACGCAGTATTTT.